A selection of T cell receptor beta chains follows, all from one sample in a study of T cell responses to AZD1222 COVID-19 vaccine. Sequenced by immunoSEQ multiplex PCR; TCRdb stores in-frame clones only, minus some. The data contain 75,000 to 90,000 clones, approximately 90% of them seen just once; the ten biggest clones take up around 26%. The specimen was peripheral blood, collected 28 days after the second AZD1222 dose. The receptors derive from an adult who received the AZD1222 COVID-19 vaccine. CDR3s include the opening cysteine and the closing phenylalanine or tryptophan. The D gene is left open where the match is weak.

TRBJ2-4,.,TRBV28,TGTGCCAGCAGTCAGACTGACCTAGCCAAAAACATTCAGTACTTC,CASSQTDLAKNIQYF
TRBJ2-7,TRBD1,TRBV7-9,TGTGCCAGCAGCTACGACAGGGGGCTGAGGGAGCAGTACTTC,CASSYDRGLREQYF
TRBJ2-2,.,TRBV5-1,TGCGCCAGCAGCTTGCGTGATGAGCGGGTGATGAGGTACACCGGGGAGCTGTTTTTT,CASSLRDERVMRYTGELFF
TRBJ1-1,.,TRBV7-2,TGTGCCAGCAGCTTACTCGGGGGACTCATGAACACTGAAGCTTTCTTT,CASSLLGGLMNTEAFF
TRBJ2-7,.,TRBV28,TGTGCCAGCAGACCCCAAGGGAGGGGGACCTACGAGCAGTACTTC,CASRPQGRGTYEQYF
TRBJ2-3,TRBD1,TRBV30,TGTGCCTGGAGTGTACACGGGACAGGGACAGATACGCAGTATTTT,CAWSVHGTGTDTQYF
TRBJ2-3,.,TRBV5-1,TGCGCCAGCAGACACGAGGGACACACAGATACGCAGTATTTT,CASRHEGHTDTQYF
TRBJ2-3,.,TRBV28,TGTGCCAGCAGGCATCCGGGTGCGGGTAATACGCAGTATTTT,CASRHPGAGNTQYF
TRBJ1-1,.,TRBV7-9,TGTGCCAGCAGCTTAAGTGGGCGGGGTGAAGCTTTCTTT,CASSLSGRGEAFF
TRBJ2-3,TRBD2,TRBV4-3,TGCGCCAGCAGCCAGGGACTAGCGCGCCGCCGCACTAGCACAGATACGCAGTATTTT,CASSQGLARRRTSTDTQYF
TRBJ1-6,.,TRBV3-1/TRBV3-2,TGTGCCAGCAGCCAAGAAACAGGCGGAAATTCACCCCTCCACTTT,CASSQETGGNSPLHF
TRBJ2-3,.,TRBV5-1,TGCGCCAGCAGCTTGGGGTTGGAAGGGGGCACAGATACGCAGTATTTT,CASSLGLEGGTDTQYF
TRBJ1-2,.,TRBV29-1,TGCAGCGTTGAGAAGGGGTTGTCGAACTATGGCTACACCTTC,CSVEKGLSNYGYTF
TRBJ2-3,TRBD2,TRBV5-1,TGCGCCAGCAGCCACACTAGCGAAGTACCAGATACGCAGTATTTT,CASSHTSEVPDTQYF
TRBJ2-2,.,TRBV6-5,TGTGCCAGCAGGCACCCTTTCTCAGAGACCGGGGAGCTGTTTTTT,CASRHPFSETGELFF